This T cell receptor (beta chain) was profiled in a study of T cells in Graves' hyperthyroidism and ophthalmopathy. General study points: Also found in blood were most expanded thyroid clonotypes above 0.001.

CDR3 length: 16 residues. V was trimmed by 6 bases and J by 3 bases, leaving 15 bases between them. CDR1 MNHNS and CDR2 SASEGT come from the germline V gene. There are many counts of this clonotype. Its antigen is still unknown. Researchers took RNA transcripts and amplified the TCR beta CDR3 regions from them. The HTBI primer set was used in a first-round RT-PCR of the TCR CDR3. TCRdb fed the multiplex PCR reads into MiXCR, producing one record per CDR3 protein. Among under 450,000 distinct CDR3 sequences listed, roughly 12% were seen once. The sequencing sample was made of blood. This sequence originates from a man aged 25-45 years with Graves' hyperthyroidism that later progressed to Graves' ophthalmopathy. V and J are TRBV6-1 and TRBJ1-6, with D tentatively TRBD1 (6 bases). CDR3 sequence (DNA): TGTGCCAGCAGCTCGGACAGTAATCACTATAATTCACCCCTCCACTTT. It is translated as CASSSDSNHYNSPLHF.